This T cell receptor beta chain was recovered during a study of neurological immune-mediated disorders. This clonotype has ten or more counts. The CDR3 has 14 residues. Germline values: CDR1 SEHNR, CDR2 FQNEAQ (reference sequence). V lost 5 bases to trimming and J lost 5 bases, with 15 bases between them. MiXCR, run by TCRdb on the 5' RACE reads, gives a single entry per CDR3 protein. This repertoire shows 50,000 to 65,000 distinct CDR3 sequences, approximately 3.8% found once; its top ten account for 1.5% to 2%. This chain joins TRBV7-9 and TRBJ2-5; possible D gene TRBD2, 6 bases. Material for sequencing was PBMCs. The receptor was isolated from a man aged 25 to 40 with multiple sclerosis. The CDR3 nucleotides are TGTGCCAGCAGCCAACTGGGAGGTGTGGAGACCCAGTACTTC. Translation: CASSQLGGVETQYF.